This is a list of T cell receptor beta chains from one sample in a study of Ad26.COV2.S vaccination and SARS-CoV-2 variants. Clones were sequenced by immunoSEQ multiplex PCR, and TCRdb holds only the in-frame ones, with some missing. The sample has 440,000 or so clones; roughly 87% are singletons. This specimen consisted of peripheral blood, obtained in a trial of Ad26.COV2.S vaccine versus placebo. The receptors here all came from a person between 18 and 59 years old who received the Ad26.COV2.S COVID-19 vaccine or a placebo. CDR3s include the opening cysteine and the closing phenylalanine or tryptophan. A D gene is named only where the DNA matches it firmly. The size of a clone is reported for some rows only, either as once, few or many, or as a class for expanded clones.

size | J | length | V | D | DNA | CDR3
. | TRBJ2-1 | 13 | TRBV5-6 | TRBD2 | TGTGCCAGCAGCTATGTCCGGGGGGGTGAGCAGTTCTTC | CASSYVRGGEQFF
. | TRBJ2-2 | 12 | TRBV5-6 | . | TGTGCCAGCAGCTCGCTAGCGGGGGAGCTGTTTTTT | CASSSLAGELFF
few | TRBJ2-7 | 11 | TRBV3-1/TRBV3-2 | . | TGTGCCAGCCGTGGGGGCTACGAGCAGTACTTC | CASRGGYEQYF
. | TRBJ2-7 | 13 | TRBV12-3/TRBV12-4 | TRBD1 | TGTGCCAGCAGTTTTGACAGGGCCGTCGAGCAGTACTTC | CASSFDRAVEQYF
. | TRBJ1-6 | 15 | TRBV6-2/TRBV6-3 | TRBD1 | TGTGCCAGCAGTTACGCCAGGGACAGTAATTCACCCCTCCACTTT | CASSYARDSNSPLHF
once | TRBJ2-1 | 16 | TRBV7-2 | TRBD2 | TGTGCCAGCAGCGCTTGGGGAATAGCGGGGCCTAATGAGCAGTTCTTC | CASSAWGIAGPNEQFF
. | TRBJ1-2 | 13 | TRBV6-6 | . | TGTGCCAGCAGTTACCACCCGAGCGATGGCTACACCTTC | CASSYHPSDGYTF
. | TRBJ1-4 | 12 | TRBV6-6 | . | TGTGCCAGCAGAGGACCCCTTGAAAAACTGTTTTTT | CASRGPLEKLFF
once | TRBJ2-2 | 14 | TRBV7-9 | TRBD1 | TGTGCCAGCTTGGGACAGGGGGTATCCGGGGAGCTGTTTTTT | CASLGQGVSGELFF
. | TRBJ2-2 | 14 | TRBV6-2/TRBV6-3 | TRBD1 | TGTGCCAGCAGTCGGACAGGGGAGGCCGGGGAGCTGTTTTTT | CASSRTGEAGELFF
. | TRBJ2-2 | 15 | TRBV4-3 | . | TGCGCCAGCAGCTCCTACACTCCGAACACCGGGGAGCTGTTTTTT | CASSSYTPNTGELFF
few | TRBJ2-3 | 15 | TRBV7-3 | . | TGTGCCAGCAGCCTGACTGGGGGGCAAACAGATACGCAGTATTTT | CASSLTGGQTDTQYF
. | TRBJ1-6 | 13 | TRBV7-9 | . | TGTGCCAGCAGCTTAGATCGGAATTCACCCCTCCACTTT | CASSLDRNSPLHF
. | TRBJ1-2 | 15 | TRBV9 | . | TGTGCCAGCAGCTTCGGCTCGGACAGAGACTATGGCTACACCTTC | CASSFGSDRDYGYTF
. | TRBJ2-3 | 14 | TRBV28 | TRBD2 | TGTGCCAGCAGTGCCCGGACTAGCGGCGATACGCAGTATTTT | CASSARTSGDTQYF
. | TRBJ2-1 | 13 | TRBV2 | . | TGTGCCAGCAGTGAAGGTGGGGGCCTGAGTCAGTTCTTC | CASSEGGGLSQFF
. | TRBJ2-7 | 12 | TRBV27 | . | TGTGCCAGCAGAGGGGGGGGCTACGAGCAGTACTTC | CASRGGGYEQYF
. | TRBJ1-1 | 15 | TRBV11-2 | . | TGTGCCAGCAGCCAAGACAGAAGAAGGTTCACTGAAGCTTTCTTT | CASSQDRRRFTEAFF
once | TRBJ1-4 | 15 | TRBV28 | . | TGTGCCAGCAGCCTATCGACAGCAACTAATGAAAAACTGTTTTTT | CASSLSTATNEKLFF
. | TRBJ2-5 | 15 | TRBV7-3 | . | TGTGCCAGTGGAGCCGGGACGGGGTACCAAGAGACCCAGTACTTC | CASGAGTGYQETQYF
. | TRBJ2-7 | 15 | TRBV18 | TRBD1 | TGTGCCAGCTCACCCGGACAGGGGGAGAGCTACGAGCAGTACTTC | CASSPGQGESYEQYF
. | TRBJ2-6 | 13 | TRBV7-2 | . | TGTGCCAGCAGCTCCCCTGGGGCCAACGTCCTGACTTTC | CASSSPGANVLTF
. | TRBJ1-2 | 15 | TRBV10-3 | . | TGTGCCATCAGTGAGTCGGCGGGCAGGGTCTATGGCTACACCTTC | CAISESAGRVYGYTF
. | TRBJ2-2 | 16 | TRBV18 | . | TGTGCCAGCTCACCACGCCAACCCGCGAACACCGGGGAGCTGTTTTTT | CASSPRQPANTGELFF
. | TRBJ2-1 | 14 | TRBV2 | . | TGTGCCAGCATTTTCCTAGCGAATCACAATGAGCAGTTCTTC | CASIFLANHNEQFF
. | TRBJ2-7 | 14 | TRBV6-5 | TRBD2 | TGTGCCAGCAGCCGTCCCGGGACTACCTACGAGCAGTACTTC | CASSRPGTTYEQYF
. | TRBJ1-4 | 12 | TRBV12-3/TRBV12-4 | . | TGTGCCAGCAGTTTTTCGGGTGAAAAACTGTTTTTT | CASSFSGEKLFF
. | TRBJ2-1 | 16 | TRBV4-1 | . | TGCGCCAGCAGCCAAGACCAGCCCAGGATCTACAATGAGCAGTTCTTC | CASSQDQPRIYNEQFF
. | TRBJ2-2 | 11 | TRBV6-5 | . | TGTGCCAGCAGAGTCACCGGGGAGCTGTTTTTT | CASRVTGELFF
. | TRBJ2-2 | 16 | TRBV3-1/TRBV3-2 | TRBD2 | TGTGCCAGCAGCCCCTGGCTAGCGGGAGTCGCCGGGGAGCTGTTTTTT | CASSPWLAGVAGELFF
. | TRBJ2-7 | 14 | TRBV6-5 | . | TGTGCCAGCAGTTACTCGCCCATGTCCTACGAGCAGTACTTC | CASSYSPMSYEQYF
. | TRBJ2-1 | 20 | TRBV13 | TRBD2 | TGTGCCAGCAGCCGGTATTCTCGGACTAGCGGGAGGGCCAGCTACAATGAGCAGTTCTTC | CASSRYSRTSGRASYNEQFF
. | TRBJ2-5 | 16 | TRBV4-1 | TRBD1 | TGCGCCAGCAGCCCACAGGGACAGGGGGCAAGGGAGACCCAGTACTTC | CASSPQGQGARETQYF
. | TRBJ2-7 | 15 | TRBV3-1/TRBV3-2 | TRBD1 | TGTGCCAGCAGCCAAGGGACAGGGCTTGCCTACGAGCAGTACTTC | CASSQGTGLAYEQYF
. | TRBJ1-1 | 15 | TRBV28 | . | TGTGCCAGCAGTTCCTCAGAGCAATGGAACACTGAAGCTTTCTTT | CASSSSEQWNTEAFF
. | TRBJ2-1 | 13 | TRBV27 | TRBD2 | TGTGCCAGTACACTAGCGGGCCAAGGGGAGCAGTTCTTC | CASTLAGQGEQFF
. | TRBJ2-7 | 15 | TRBV19 | TRBD2 | TGTGCCAGTAACCCCCTAGCGGGAGCCTCCTACGAGCAGTACTTC | CASNPLAGASYEQYF
. | TRBJ2-7 | 15 | TRBV6-1 | TRBD1 | TGTGCCAGCAGTGAGACCGGGACAGGGTACTACGAGCAGTACTTC | CASSETGTGYYEQYF
few | TRBJ2-5 | 14 | TRBV11-3 | TRBD1 | TGTGCCAGCAGCCCGGACAGGGGGCAGGAGACCCAGTACTTC | CASSPDRGQETQYF
. | TRBJ2-5 | 15 | TRBV6-2/TRBV6-3 | . | TGTGCCAGCAGTTACAGTACACACAGCGGAGAGACCCAGTACTTC | CASSYSTHSGETQYF
. | TRBJ2-5 | 13 | TRBV29-1 | TRBD1 | TGCAGCGTTGAAAGGGACAGCCAAGAGACCCAGTACTTC | CSVERDSQETQYF
. | TRBJ1-5 | 13 | TRBV30 | . | TGTGCCTGGAGTGTACTGGGGGAACAGCCCCAGCATTTT | CAWSVLGEQPQHF
. | TRBJ1-2 | 11 | TRBV24-1 | . | TGTGCCACCAGTTCGTTATATGGCTACACCTTC | CATSSLYGYTF
. | TRBJ2-1 | 16 | TRBV5-1 | TRBD2 | TGCGCCAGCAGCCCAAACCCTAGCGGGAGGGCCCTTGAGCAGTTCTTC | CASSPNPSGRALEQFF
. | TRBJ1-6 | 14 | TRBV5-8 | . | TGTGCCAGCAGCTTGGAGGGAGATTATTCACCCCTCCACTTT | CASSLEGDYSPLHF
. | TRBJ1-1 | 13 | TRBV7-9 | . | TGTGCCAGCAGCCCAGGGACCGTGAGGATGGCTTTCTTT | CASSPGTVRMAFF